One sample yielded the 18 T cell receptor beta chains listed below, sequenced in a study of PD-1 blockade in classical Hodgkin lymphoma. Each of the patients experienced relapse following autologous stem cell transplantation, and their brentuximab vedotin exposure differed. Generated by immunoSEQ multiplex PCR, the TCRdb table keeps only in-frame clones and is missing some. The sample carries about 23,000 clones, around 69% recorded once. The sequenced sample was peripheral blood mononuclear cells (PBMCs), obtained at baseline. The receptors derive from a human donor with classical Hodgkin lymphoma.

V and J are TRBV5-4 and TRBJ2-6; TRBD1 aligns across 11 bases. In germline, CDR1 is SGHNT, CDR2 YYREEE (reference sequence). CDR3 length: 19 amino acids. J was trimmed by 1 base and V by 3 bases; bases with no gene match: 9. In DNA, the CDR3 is TGTGCCAGCAGCTCCGGGACAGGGGGTCCAGGGTCTGGGGCCAACGTCCTGACTTTC. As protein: CASSSGTGGPGSGANVLTF.

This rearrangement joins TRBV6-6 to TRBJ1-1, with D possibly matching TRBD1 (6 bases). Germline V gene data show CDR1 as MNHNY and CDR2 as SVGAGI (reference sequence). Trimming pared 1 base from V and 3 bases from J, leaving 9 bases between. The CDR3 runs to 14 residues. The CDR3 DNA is TGTGCCAGCAGTTACTTACCAGGGGACACTGAAGCTTTCTTT. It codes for CASSYLPGDTEAFF.

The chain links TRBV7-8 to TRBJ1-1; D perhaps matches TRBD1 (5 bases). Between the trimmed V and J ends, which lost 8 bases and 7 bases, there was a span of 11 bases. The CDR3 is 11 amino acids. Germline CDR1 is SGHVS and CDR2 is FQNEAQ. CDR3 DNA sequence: TGTGCCAGCCTAAGGGGTGTTGAAGCTTTCTTT. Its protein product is CASLRGVEAFF.

DNA for the CDR3: TGTGCCAGCAGCCAAGACGGACAGCTGGGCGAGCAGTACTTC. Protein sequence: CASSQDGQLGEQYF. The chain couples TRBV4-2 to TRBJ2-7; tentative D call: TRBD1 (6 bases). The CDR3 contains 14 residues. The ends were cut back, 0 bases at V and 6 bases at J, with 12 bases in the middle. The germline V gene encodes CDR1 LGHNA and CDR2 YNFKEQ.

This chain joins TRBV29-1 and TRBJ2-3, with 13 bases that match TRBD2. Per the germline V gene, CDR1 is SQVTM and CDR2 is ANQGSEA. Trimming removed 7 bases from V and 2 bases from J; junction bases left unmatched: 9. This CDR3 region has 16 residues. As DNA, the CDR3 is TGCAGCGCTACTAGCGGGAGGGCTGTGGACACAGATACGCAGTATTTT. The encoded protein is CSATSGRAVDTDTQYF.

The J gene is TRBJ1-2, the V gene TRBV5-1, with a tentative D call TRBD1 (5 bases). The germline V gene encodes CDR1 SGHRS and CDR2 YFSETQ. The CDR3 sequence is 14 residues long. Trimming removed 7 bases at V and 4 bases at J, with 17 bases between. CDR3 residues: CASSGGPQGYGYTF. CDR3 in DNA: TGCGCCAGCTCCGGTGGGCCGCAGGGCTATGGCTACACCTTC. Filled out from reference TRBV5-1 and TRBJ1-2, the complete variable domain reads KAGVTQTPRYLIKTRGQQVTLSCSPISGHRSVSWYQQTPGQGLQFLFEYFSETQRNKGNFPGRFSGRQFSNSRSEMNVSTLELGDSALYLCASSGGPQGYGYTFGSGTRLTVV.

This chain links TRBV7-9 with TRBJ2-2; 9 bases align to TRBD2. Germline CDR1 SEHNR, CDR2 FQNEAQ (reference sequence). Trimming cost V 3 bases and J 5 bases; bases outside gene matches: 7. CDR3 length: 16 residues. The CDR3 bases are TGTGCCAGCAGCTTCCGCGGGAGGGCTCGTACCGGGGAGCTGTTTTTT. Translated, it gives CASSFRGRARTGELFF.

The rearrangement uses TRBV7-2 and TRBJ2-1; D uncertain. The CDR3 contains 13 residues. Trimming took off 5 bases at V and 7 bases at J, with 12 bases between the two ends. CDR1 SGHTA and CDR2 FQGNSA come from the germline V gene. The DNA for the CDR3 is TGTGCCAGCAGCCCCCTGGGCACGAATGAGCAGTTCTTC. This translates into CASSPLGTNEQFF.

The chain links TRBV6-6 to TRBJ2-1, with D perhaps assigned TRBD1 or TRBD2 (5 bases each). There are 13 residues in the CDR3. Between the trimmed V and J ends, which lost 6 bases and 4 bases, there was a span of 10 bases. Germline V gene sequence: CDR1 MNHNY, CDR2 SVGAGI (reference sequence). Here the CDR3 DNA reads TGTGCCAGCAGGAGGGGTCAGTACAATGAGCAGTTCTTC. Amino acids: CASRRGQYNEQFF.

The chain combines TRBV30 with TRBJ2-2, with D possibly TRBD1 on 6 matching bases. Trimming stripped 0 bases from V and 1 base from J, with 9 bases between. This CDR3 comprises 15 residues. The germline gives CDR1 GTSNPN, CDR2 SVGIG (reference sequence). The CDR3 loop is CAWSVRGLNTGELFF. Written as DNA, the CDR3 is TGTGCCTGGAGTGTCAGGGGCTTGAACACCGGGGAGCTGTTTTTT.

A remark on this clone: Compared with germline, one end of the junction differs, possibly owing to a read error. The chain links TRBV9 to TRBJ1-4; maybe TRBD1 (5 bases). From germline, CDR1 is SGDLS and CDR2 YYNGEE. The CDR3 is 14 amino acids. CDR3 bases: TGTGCCAGCAGCGTAGTGGGGACTAGTGAAAAACTGTTTTTT. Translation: CASSVVGTSEKLFF.

The CDR3 bases are TGCGCCAGCAGTGTAGATCCTAACTATGGCTACACCTTC. This gives the protein CASSVDPNYGYTF. The J gene is TRBJ1-2, the V gene TRBV10-2; D is unclear. This CDR3 has 13 amino acids. The V gene lost 4 bases and the J gene lost 0 bases, with 6 bases spanning the gap. Germline CDR1 and CDR2: WSHSY and SAAADI.

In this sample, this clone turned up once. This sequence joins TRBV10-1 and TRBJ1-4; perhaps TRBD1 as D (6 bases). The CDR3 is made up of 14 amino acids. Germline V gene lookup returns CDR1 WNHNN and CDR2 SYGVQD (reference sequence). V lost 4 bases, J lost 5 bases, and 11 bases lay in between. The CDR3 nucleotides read TGCGCCAGCAGTGTAAGGGGGTCCAATGAAAAACTGTTTTTT. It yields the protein CASSVRGSNEKLFF.

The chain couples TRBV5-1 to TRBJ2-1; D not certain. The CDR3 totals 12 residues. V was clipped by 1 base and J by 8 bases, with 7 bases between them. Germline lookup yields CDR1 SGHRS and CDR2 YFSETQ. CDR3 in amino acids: CASSLINHEQFF. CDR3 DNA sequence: TGCGCCAGCAGCTTGATTAACCATGAGCAGTTCTTC.

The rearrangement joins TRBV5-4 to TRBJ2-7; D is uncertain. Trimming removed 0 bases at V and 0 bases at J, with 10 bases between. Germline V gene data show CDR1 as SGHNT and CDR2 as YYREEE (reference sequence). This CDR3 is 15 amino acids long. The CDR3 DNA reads TGTGCCAGCAGCTTGGGGAGCTTAGGCTCCTACGAGCAGTACTTC. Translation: CASSLGSLGSYEQYF.

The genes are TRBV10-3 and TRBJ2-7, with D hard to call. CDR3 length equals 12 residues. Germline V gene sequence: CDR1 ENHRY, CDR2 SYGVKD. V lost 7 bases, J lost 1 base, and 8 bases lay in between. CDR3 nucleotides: TGTGCCATCAAGTCACGGTCCTACGAGCAGTACGTC. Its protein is CAIKSRSYEQYV.

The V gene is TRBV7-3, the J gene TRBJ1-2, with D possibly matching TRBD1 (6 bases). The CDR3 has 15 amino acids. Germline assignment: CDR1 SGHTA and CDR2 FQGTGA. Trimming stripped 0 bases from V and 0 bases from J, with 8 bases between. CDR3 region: CASSLTGGANYGYTF. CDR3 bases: TGTGCCAGCAGCTTAACGGGGGGCGCTAACTATGGCTACACCTTC.

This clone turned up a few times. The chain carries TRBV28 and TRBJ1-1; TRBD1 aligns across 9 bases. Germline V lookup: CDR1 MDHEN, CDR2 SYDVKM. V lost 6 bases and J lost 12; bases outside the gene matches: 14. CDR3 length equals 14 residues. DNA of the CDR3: TGTGCCAGCAGGTCAGGACAGGGGAGTGTAATGACTTTCTTT. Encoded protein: CASRSGQGSVMTFF.